The TCR beta chain under discussion was sequenced for a study of blood T cell repertoires in COVID-19. At the level of the study: Acute-phase and convalescent COVID-19 samples originated in the United States, Italy and Spain.

Source study methods: How many nucleated cells were present was estimated from reference gene primer amplification. Using immunoSEQ multiplex PCR, the repertoire was profiled, and TCRdb retains in-frame clones only, with some absent. V, J and clone size derive from that table, while D and trimming were established from the DNA sequence. This table holds roughly 80,000 clones, roughly four fifths found once. V gave up 2 bases and J gave up 2 bases, with 10 bases separating them. Germline-derived CDR1 and CDR2 are SNHLY and FYNNEI. This CDR3 has 14 amino acids. In its sample, this clone was seen a few times.

The TCR originated in a human donor in a cohort sampled during active COVID-19. The chain is built from TRBV2 and TRBJ2-7; no clear D. The sequenced material came from peripheral blood. As DNA, the CDR3 is TGTGCCAGCAGTGAAAGCAGGTCGACCTACGAGCAGTACTTC. Translation: CASSESRSTYEQYF.